These 17 T cell receptor beta chains originate from one sample sequenced in a study of OX40 agonist ivuxolimab in advanced cancers. The protocol was immunoSEQ multiplex PCR, while the TCRdb copy is restricted to in-frame clones and leaves out a portion. The sample yields around 22,000 clones, 85% to 90% seen once. The material was CD4+ or CD8+ T cells sorted from blood, obtained in a trial of the OX40 agonist ivuxolimab. These receptors all come from an adult with an advanced solid tumor such as melanoma, head and neck, liver or kidney cancer.

This clone was found once. CDR3 protein: CASSVEAGGLGTGELFF. In DNA, the CDR3 is TGTGCCAGCAGCGTAGAAGCGGGGGGCCTGGGGACCGGGGAGCTGTTTTTT. The V gene is TRBV9, the J gene TRBJ2-2; 9 nucleotides align to TRBD2. This CDR3 comprises 17 residues. CDR1 SGDLS and CDR2 YYNGEE come from the germline V gene. Unmatched junction bases numbered 8, after V lost 0 bases and J lost 5 bases.

The J gene is TRBJ2-5, the V gene TRBV19, with a weak D call TRBD2 (5 bases). The CDR3 runs to 17 residues. The germline V gene encodes CDR1 LNHDA and CDR2 SQIVND (reference sequence). V lost 3 bases and J lost 5, with 22 bases in between. CDR3 protein: CASSIGEGSPLAETQYF. The CDR3 coding sequence is TGTGCCAGTAGTATCGGGGAAGGCAGCCCCCTGGCGGAGACCCAGTACTTC.

This rearrangement joins TRBV11-3 to TRBJ1-2; tentatively, D is TRBD1 (5 bases). CDR1 is SGHNT, CDR2 YENEEA, per germline. The CDR3 length is 14 residues. V lost 5 bases and J lost 8, with 18 bases in between. CDR3 DNA: TGTGCCAGCAGCGGAAGGGGACCGCCCGAGGGCTACACCTTC. It codes for CASSGRGPPEGYTF.

V is TRBV28 and J is TRBJ1-2, with 10 bases that match TRBD1. The CDR3 consists of 13 residues. Germline V CDR1 and CDR2: MDHEN, SYDVKM. J gave up 9 bases and V 3 bases, and 4 bases lay outside the gene matches. CDR3 sequence: CASSFGQGVSYTF. The DNA of the CDR3 is TGTGCCAGCAGTTTTGGACAGGGGGTTAGCTACACCTTC.

This clone is judged medium-sized. The V and J genes are TRBV11-3 and TRBJ2-7; D might be TRBD1 or TRBD2, each matching 7 bases. V was clipped by 5 bases and J by 7 bases, with 18 bases between them. CDR1 is SGHNT, CDR2 YENEEA, per germline. This CDR3 contains 14 residues. The CDR3 region is CASSRRGGAPEQYF. The DNA of the CDR3 is TGTGCCAGCAGCCGCAGGGGGGGGGCACCGGAGCAGTACTTC.

The rearrangement uses TRBV7-6 and TRBJ1-5, with D hard to call. CDR1 and CDR2 from the germline V gene are SGHVS and FNYEAQ. V was trimmed by 1 base and J by 4 bases, leaving 17 bases between them. The CDR3 consists of 17 residues. CDR3 bases: TGTGCCAGCAGCTTAGGGAGTGGAGACCGTAGTAATCAGCCCCAGCATTTT. Translation: CASSLGSGDRSNQPQHF.

The CDR3 DNA reads as TGTGCCAGCAGTTCCTTACTAGCGGGGGAAGCCGAGCAGTACTTC. It codes for CASSSLLAGEAEQYF. This chain uses TRBV6-1 with TRBJ2-7; 11 nucleotides line up with TRBD2. Looked up from germline, CDR1 is MNHNS and CDR2 is SASEGT. The CDR3 has 15 amino acids. Germline trimming cut 5 bases from V and 6 bases from J; bases unmatched to any gene: 9.

This sequence joins TRBV7-9 and TRBJ2-3; 10 bases map to TRBD2. V shed 2 bases and J 2 bases; nucleotides not matched to a gene: 4. Germline CDR1 and CDR2: SEHNR and FQNEAQ (reference sequence). The CDR3 extends over 16 amino acids. The CDR3 DNA reads as TGTGCCAGCAGCTTATTCGGGACTAGCGACACAGATACGCAGTATTTT. This codes for CASSLFGTSDTDTQYF.

V gene TRBV28 combines with J gene TRBJ1-3, with D uncertain. The CDR3 length is 16 residues. V lost 4 bases to trimming and J lost 0 bases, with 13 bases between them. Germline CDR1 is MDHEN and CDR2 is SYDVKM. The CDR3 is CASSSTTDNSGNTIYF. For the CDR3, the DNA is TGTGCCAGCAGTTCCACGACCGATAACTCTGGAAACACCATATATTTT.

This clone showed up just a few times. J is TRBJ2-7 and V is TRBV13; D is tentatively TRBD1 or TRBD2 (5 bases each). V was clipped by 5 bases and J by 2 bases, with 10 bases between them. The germline gives CDR1 PRHDT, CDR2 FYEKMQ (reference sequence). This CDR3 region has 13 residues. CDR3 sequence (DNA): TGTGCCAGCAGCGCCGGGACGGCCTACGAGCAGTACTTC. Translated: CASSAGTAYEQYF.

V gene TRBV9 combines with J gene TRBJ2-7, with D hard to call. Looked up from germline, CDR1 is SGDLS and CDR2 is YYNGEE. This CDR3 is 14 amino acids long. With 0 bases removed from V and 0 bases from J, the gap between germline ends came to 7 bases. CDR3 DNA: TGTGCCAGCAGCGTAGCGGTGAGCTCCTACGAGCAGTACTTC. It is translated as CASSVAVSSYEQYF.

V is TRBV4-2 and J is TRBJ2-5, with 13 positions matching TRBD2. The V segment lost 4 bases and the J segment 1 base; nucleotides outside the gene matches: 3. This CDR3 comprises 16 residues. CDR1 is LGHNA and CDR2 is YNFKEQ in the germline V gene. CDR3: CASSPWTSGSQETQYF. In DNA, the CDR3 is TGTGCCAGCAGCCCCTGGACTAGCGGGAGCCAAGAGACCCAGTACTTC.

This clone showed up just once. The rearrangement links TRBV15 to TRBJ1-5; possible D gene TRBD1, 6 bases. Germline V gene data show CDR1 as LNHNV and CDR2 as YYDKDF (reference sequence). V shed 4 bases and J shed 5 bases, with 15 bases lying between them. This CDR3 is built from 15 residues. The CDR3 region is CATSIERQVYQPQHF. The CDR3 DNA reads TGTGCCACCAGCATCGAGAGACAGGTCTATCAGCCCCAGCATTTT.

The CDR3 sequence: CASSVFHRDTGELFF. DNA of the CDR3: TGTGCCAGCAGCGTATTTCACAGGGACACCGGGGAGCTGTTTTTT. This chain links TRBV7-9 with TRBJ2-2; D might be TRBD1 (6 bases). Germline CDR1 SEHNR, CDR2 FQNEAQ (reference sequence). The CDR3 runs 15 residues. The V end lost 5 bases, the J end lost 3 bases, and 13 bases lay between the germline ends.

This clone was observed once. The CDR3 protein is CASSGEGHAEAFF. The CDR3 DNA is TGTGCCAGCAGCGGCGAAGGCCATGCTGAAGCTTTCTTT. The rearrangement uses TRBV9 and TRBJ1-1; D gene unclear. Per the germline V gene, CDR1 is SGDLS and CDR2 is YYNGEE. V lost 3 bases, J lost 6 bases, and 12 bases lay in between. The length of the CDR3 is 13 residues.

The rearrangement joins TRBV7-2 to TRBJ1-6; no reliable D call. There are 12 residues in the CDR3. Germline-derived CDR1 and CDR2 are SGHTA and FQGNSA. V was pared by 2 bases and J by 11 bases, with 7 bases between. CDR3 bases: TGTGCCAGCAGCTTAAAATTTCCACCCCTCCACTTT. This translates into CASSLKFPPLHF.

The J gene is TRBJ2-1, the V gene TRBV19; D possibly matches TRBD1 or TRBD2 (5 bases each). The CDR3 contains 15 residues. Trimming shortened V by 10 bases and J by 14 bases, and 30 bases separated the two germline ends. Germline CDR1 LNHDA, CDR2 SQIVND (reference sequence). Here the CDR3 reads CATRDSFASSGSKFF. The CDR3 coding sequence is TGTGCCACCAGAGACTCCTTCGCCTCCTCAGGGAGTAAGTTCTTC.